One and the same sample provided the 5 T cell receptor beta chains below, sequenced in a study of early T cells in non-severe SARS-CoV-2 infection. TCRdb passed the 5' RACE reads through MiXCR, listing each CDR3 protein once. Among around 68,000 distinct CDR3 sequences listed, over 10% were seen once. The sample in question was whole blood, obtained at baseline. The origin of the receptors is an adult who was a healthcare worker with PCR-confirmed SARS-CoV-2 infection or an uninfected control (not recorded which).

Here the CDR3 reads CASSENREPHYEQYF. In DNA form, the CDR3 reads TGTGCCAGCAGTGAAAACCGGGAACCCCACTACGAGCAGTACTTC. This chain connects TRBV2 to TRBJ2-7; tentative D call: TRBD2 (5 bases). The CDR3 totals 15 residues. Germline-derived CDR1 and CDR2 are SNHLY and FYNNEI. V was pared by 2 bases and J by 3 bases, with 14 bases between. Looking up the rest from reference TRBV2 and TRBJ2-7 gives the full variable domain: EPEVTQTPSHQVTQMGQEVILRCVPISNHLYFYWYRQILGQKVEFLVSFYNNEISEKSEIFDDQFSVERPDGSNFTLKIRSTKLEDSAMYFCASSENREPHYEQYFGPGTRLTVT.

The J gene is TRBJ2-2, the V gene TRBV27; TRBD2 is a possible D gene (5 bases). V lost 2 bases and J lost 6, with 7 bases in between. The CDR3 spans 13 residues. Germline lookup yields CDR1 MNHEY and CDR2 SMNVEV (reference sequence). In DNA form, the CDR3 reads TGTGCCAGCAGTTTACCCGGGGCCGGGGAGCTGTTTTTT. Translating it yields CASSLPGAGELFF.

This rearrangement joins TRBV20-1 to TRBJ2-4, with D possibly called TRBD1 or TRBD2 (6 bases each). Trimming took 6 bases from V and 7 from J, leaving 22 bases between them. Germline loops: CDR1 DFQATT, CDR2 SNEGSKA (reference sequence). The CDR3 consists of 15 residues. The CDR3 DNA is TGCAGTGCATCTCCGATAGCGAGAGGGGGGAACATTCAGTACTTC. This gives the protein CSASPIARGGNIQYF.

A few counts support this clonotype. This chain uses TRBV28 with TRBJ2-1, with TRBD2 matching over 13 bases. The CDR3 has 17 amino acids. Germline-derived CDR1 and CDR2 are MDHEN and SYDVKM. The junction had 6 bases not matched to a gene; V was cut back by 4 bases and J by 3 bases. The CDR3 nucleotides read TGTGCCAGCAGTTCCGCCGGGACTAGCGGGATCTACAATGAGCAGTTCTTC. Protein sequence: CASSSAGTSGIYNEQFF. Full variable domain (remainder filled in from reference TRBV28 and TRBJ2-1): DVKVTQSSRYLVKRTGEKVFLECVQDMDHENMFWYRQDPGLGLRLIYFSYDVKMKEKGDIPEGYSVSREKKERFSLILESASTNQTSMYLCASSSAGTSGIYNEQFFGPGTRLTVL.

The gene calls are TRBV7-2 and TRBJ2-1, with D uncertain. Germline V gene data show CDR1 as SGHTA and CDR2 as FQGNSA. The CDR3 is 13 amino acids. Trimming took 5 bases from V and 4 from J, leaving 9 bases between them. The CDR3 coding sequence is TGTGCCAGCAGCCCACGGAGTTACAATGAGCAGTTCTTC. Translated: CASSPRSYNEQFF.